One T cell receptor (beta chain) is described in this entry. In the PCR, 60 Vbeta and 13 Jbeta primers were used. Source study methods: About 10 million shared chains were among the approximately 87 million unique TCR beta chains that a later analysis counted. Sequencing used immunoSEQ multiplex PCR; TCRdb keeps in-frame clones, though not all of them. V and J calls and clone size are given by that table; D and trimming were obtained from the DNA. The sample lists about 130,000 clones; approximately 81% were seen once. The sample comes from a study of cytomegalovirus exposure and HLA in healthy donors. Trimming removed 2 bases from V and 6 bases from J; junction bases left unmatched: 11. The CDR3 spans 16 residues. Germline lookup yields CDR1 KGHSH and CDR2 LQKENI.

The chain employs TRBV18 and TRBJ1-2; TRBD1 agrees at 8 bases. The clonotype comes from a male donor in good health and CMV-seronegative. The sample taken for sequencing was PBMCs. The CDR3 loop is CASSPSVTGVENGYTF. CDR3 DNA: TGTGCCAGCTCACCAAGTGTGACAGGGGTCGAGAATGGCTACACCTTC.